These 27 T cell receptor beta chains were sequenced from one sample in a study of T cells in Graves' hyperthyroidism and ophthalmopathy. There were TCR beta CDR3 regions amplified from RNA transcripts. HTBI primers were the set used in a first-round RT-PCR of the TCR CDR3. Each CDR3 protein gets one entry after TCRdb re-called the multiplex PCR reads with MiXCR. The repertoire holds approximately 300,000 distinct CDR3 sequences, with roughly 20% as singletons. Material: blood. All receptors derive from a man aged 50 to 59 with Graves' ophthalmopathy.

The chain is built from TRBV12-3 or TRBV12-4 and TRBJ1-2; D uncertain. V lost 3 bases and J 8 bases, leaving 10 bases between the germline ends. The CDR3 extends over 12 amino acids. The CDR3 spells CASSFEVDGYTF. The DNA for the CDR3 is TGTGCCAGCAGTTTTGAGGTTGACGGCTACACCTTC.

V usage is TRBV24-1 and J usage is TRBJ2-5, with a possible D match to TRBD2 (6 bases). V was shortened by 8 bases and J by 5 bases, with 17 bases between the two germline ends. CDR1 and CDR2 from the germline V gene are KGHDR and SFDVKD. The CDR3 is 14 amino acids. Here the CDR3 reads CATNPGGLQETQYF. The CDR3 nucleotides are TGTGCCACCAACCCCGGGGGACTCCAGGAGACCCAGTACTTC.

This clonotype was recorded at least ten times. The chain combines TRBV2 with TRBJ2-7, with TRBD1 as a possible D gene (6 bases). Germline V gene lookup returns CDR1 SNHLY and CDR2 FYNNEI. Trimming removed 7 bases at V and 2 bases at J, with 15 bases between. This CDR3 contains 14 residues. The CDR3 coding sequence is TGTGCCAGCAAGATAGGGGGATCTGCCTACGAGCAGTACTTC. As protein: CASKIGGSAYEQYF.

This clonotype was counted once. This rearrangement joins TRBV19 to TRBJ2-7; D is perhaps TRBD1 or TRBD2 (5 bases each). Trimming stripped 6 bases from V and 4 bases from J, with 22 bases between. This CDR3 is 16 amino acids long. CDR1 LNHDA and CDR2 SQIVND come from the germline V gene (reference sequence). CDR3 coding DNA: TGTGCCAGTAGCCTAGAACATATTGGGGGAGATTACGAGCAGTACTTC. Amino acids: CASSLEHIGGDYEQYF.

Only a few counts were recorded for this clonotype. V is TRBV20-1 and J is TRBJ1-6, with D perhaps matching TRBD1 (5 bases). Germline CDR1 reads DFQATT; CDR2 reads SNEGSKA (reference sequence). The length of the CDR3 is 17 residues. Trimming pared 2 bases from V and 0 bases from J, leaving 14 bases between. In DNA form, the CDR3 reads TGCAGTGCTAGACCCCGAGGGGCGAGCTCCTATAATTCACCCCTCCACTTT. As protein: CSARPRGASSYNSPLHF.

This clonotype has only a few counts. The chain couples TRBV4-1 to TRBJ2-7; D is unresolved. The CDR3 loop spans 13 amino acids. Trimming cost V 1 base and J 3 bases, with 7 bases left between them. Germline V gene sequence: CDR1 MGHRA, CDR2 YSYEKL. CDR3 nucleotide sequence: TGCGCCAGCAGCCAAGCGGACCTCTACGAGCAGTACTTC. Amino acids: CASSQADLYEQYF.

This clonotype came up many times. The V and J genes are TRBV9 and TRBJ1-1; D gene ambiguous. The CDR3 is 15 amino acids. V was pared by 0 bases and J by 1 base, with 10 bases between. CDR1 is SGDLS, CDR2 YYNGEE, per germline. As DNA, the CDR3 is TGTGCCAGCAGCGTAGAGGGAGAGTCGAACACTGAAGCTTTCTTT. Its protein is CASSVEGESNTEAFF.

This clonotype was recorded many times. The chain uses TRBV5-1 and TRBJ2-1; possible D gene TRBD2, 5 bases. CDR1 is SGHRS and CDR2 is YFSETQ in the germline V gene. The germline V and J ends were trimmed by 4 bases and 12 bases, with 11 bases remaining between them. The CDR3 consists of 11 residues. The CDR3 region is CASSTGEGQFF. The DNA of the CDR3 is TGCGCCAGCAGCACTGGCGAGGGGCAGTTCTTC.

Many counts were recorded for this clonotype. The rearrangement links TRBV13 to TRBJ1-1; possibly TRBD1 for D (6 bases). With 0 bases removed from V and 1 base from J, the gap between germline ends came to 9 bases. CDR3 size: 15 residues. Germline CDR1 PRHDT, CDR2 FYEKMQ (reference sequence). The CDR3 loop reads CASSLGRQENTEAFF. CDR3 bases: TGTGCCAGCAGCTTAGGTAGACAGGAGAACACTGAAGCTTTCTTT.

This clonotype has ten or more counts. This sequence joins TRBV12-3 or TRBV12-4 and TRBJ2-3; 12 bases are a match to TRBD2. The CDR3 has 16 residues. V dropped 1 base and J dropped 4; count of bases not matched to a gene: 3. The CDR3 DNA reads TGTGCCAGCAGTTTAGAGACTAGCGGGAGCGCAGATACGCAGTATTTT. The encoded protein is CASSLETSGSADTQYF.

V and J are TRBV10-1 and TRBJ1-1; possible D gene TRBD1, 5 bases. Germline CDR1 and CDR2: WNHNN and SYGVQD (reference sequence). Trimming took off 10 bases at V and 2 bases at J, with 11 bases between the two ends. This CDR3 comprises 12 residues. The CDR3 here is CATKGINTEAFF. The CDR3 DNA reads TGCGCCACCAAGGGGATTAACACTGAAGCTTTCTTT.

This clonotype was seen at least ten times. The rearrangement uses TRBV5-1 and TRBJ1-1; 11 bases are shared with TRBD1. CDR3 length: 15 amino acids. V lost 5 bases to trimming and J lost 6 bases; unmatched junction nucleotides: 9. CDR1 and CDR2 from the germline V gene are SGHRS and YFSETQ. CDR3: CASSFGTGGRAEAFF. The CDR3 DNA sequence: TGCGCCAGCAGTTTTGGGACAGGGGGAAGGGCTGAAGCTTTCTTT.

This clonotype was detected a few times. The chain links TRBV15 to TRBJ2-3; D is uncertain. The CDR3 spans 13 residues. V gave up 5 bases and J gave up 6 bases, with 12 bases separating them. In germline, CDR1 is LNHNV, CDR2 YYDKDF (reference sequence). The CDR3 spells CATSRSTRDTQYF. Written as DNA, the CDR3 is TGTGCCACCAGCCGCTCGACAAGGGATACGCAGTATTTT.

This clonotype was recorded at least ten times. This chain joins TRBV5-1 and TRBJ1-2; D not resolved. Germline lookup yields CDR1 SGHRS and CDR2 YFSETQ. V was clipped by 0 bases and J by 2 bases, with 8 bases between them. The CDR3 runs 14 residues. The CDR3 spells CASSLDQANYGYTF. DNA of the CDR3: TGCGCCAGCAGCTTGGATCAGGCGAACTATGGCTACACCTTC.

V is TRBV6-2 or TRBV6-3 and J is TRBJ2-7, with D unresolved. Trimming stripped 2 bases from V and 4 bases from J, with 9 bases between. Germline-derived CDR1 and CDR2 are MNHEY and SVGEGT. This CDR3 is built from 13 residues. The DNA for the CDR3 is TGTGCCAGCAGTTACATCGATGCTTACGAGCAGTACTTC. It encodes CASSYIDAYEQYF.

About this clonotype: The junction departs from the called germline gene at one end, perhaps through a read error. The chain is built from TRBV5-8 and TRBJ1-4; D remains ambiguous. This CDR3 comprises 15 residues. The V gene's germline CDR1 is SGHTS and CDR2 YDEGEE. CDR3 sequence: CASSLGAGANKKLFF. As DNA, the CDR3 is TGTGCCAGCAGCTTGGGTGCAGGAGCTAATAAAAAACTGTTTTTT.

The table lists this clonotype with a few counts. The genes are TRBV6-4 and TRBJ1-1; D is uncertain. Germline V gene data show CDR1 as MRHNA and CDR2 as SNTAGT. The CDR3 covers 14 residues. With 2 bases removed from V and 4 bases from J, the gap between germline ends came to 11 bases. The chain's CDR3 is CASSDTSIGTEAFF. In DNA form, the CDR3 reads TGTGCCAGCAGTGACACTTCAATAGGCACTGAAGCTTTCTTT.

In its sample, this clonotype was seen many times. CDR3 loop: CASSRDGGETQYF. CDR3 sequence (DNA): TGTGCCAGCAGTCGGGACGGTGGAGAGACCCAGTACTTC. The gene calls are TRBV2 and TRBJ2-5; possibly TRBD1 or TRBD2 for D (5 bases each). Germline CDR1 reads SNHLY; CDR2 reads FYNNEI. The CDR3 spans 13 residues. V shed 5 bases and J shed 4 bases, with 11 bases lying between them.

The chain combines TRBV4-1 with TRBJ2-7; 7 bases are shared with TRBD1. The CDR3 contains 14 residues. V was pared by 2 bases and J by 2 bases, with 3 bases of the junction left unmatched. Germline V gene data show CDR1 as MGHRA and CDR2 as YSYEKL. The CDR3 sequence: CASSQYGQAYEQYF. CDR3 sequence (DNA): TGCGCCAGCAGCCAATATGGACAGGCCTACGAGCAGTACTTC.

J is TRBJ1-2 and V is TRBV2; 7 bases are a match to TRBD1. V lost 1 base and J lost 5; bases outside the gene matches: 7. CDR1 is SNHLY, CDR2 FYNNEI, per germline. CDR3 size: 15 residues. This CDR3 reads CASSEVRQGTYGYTF. Written as DNA, the CDR3 is TGTGCCAGCAGTGAAGTGAGACAGGGAACTTATGGCTACACCTTC.

This clonotype was detected a few times. This chain links TRBV19 with TRBJ2-4; D is possibly TRBD2 (7 bases). Per the germline V gene, CDR1 is LNHDA and CDR2 is SQIVND (reference sequence). The CDR3 has 18 amino acids. Trimming removed 0 bases from V and 1 base from J, with 16 bases in between. CDR3 protein: CASSIDRSGGSAKNIQYF. The DNA for the CDR3 is TGTGCCAGTAGTATAGATCGTTCGGGGGGCTCCGCCAAAAACATTCAGTACTTC.

V and J are TRBV6-1 and TRBJ2-7, with D tentatively TRBD1 or TRBD2 (5 bases each). CDR3 length: 14 amino acids. V was cut by 6 bases and J by 7 bases, with 19 bases left in between. Germline loops: CDR1 MNHNS, CDR2 SASEGT. The CDR3 reads CASREQPGPREQYF. As DNA, the CDR3 is TGTGCCAGCAGAGAGCAGCCGGGACCCAGGGAGCAGTACTTC.

V usage is TRBV5-1 and J usage is TRBJ2-7; the match to TRBD1 covers 7 bases. CDR3 length equals 14 residues. Germline loops: CDR1 SGHRS, CDR2 YFSETQ. Trimming took 1 base from V and 2 from J; bases not matched to a gene: 3. CDR3 coding DNA: TGCGCCAGCAGCTTGAGGACAGGAGCCTACGAGCAGTACTTC. Its translation: CASSLRTGAYEQYF.

Ten or more counts support this clonotype. The chain couples TRBV20-1 to TRBJ2-7; TRBD1 or TRBD2 may be the D gene (7 bases each). Germline V lookup: CDR1 DFQATT, CDR2 SNEGSKA (reference sequence). The length of the CDR3 is 12 residues. V shed 6 bases and J shed 5 bases, with 14 bases lying between them. The CDR3 protein is CSADQGGDEQYF. Here the CDR3 DNA reads TGCAGTGCCGACCAGGGGGGGGACGAGCAGTACTTC.

This clonotype was observed a handful of times. The gene calls are TRBV15 and TRBJ1-1; weak D call: TRBD1 (5 bases). V lost 3 bases, J lost 3 bases, and 14 bases lay in between. Germline V gene sequence: CDR1 LNHNV, CDR2 YYDKDF (reference sequence). This CDR3 spans 15 amino acids. Here the CDR3 reads CATSRGSMGDTEAFF. CDR3 bases: TGTGCCACCAGCAGGGGATCGATGGGGGACACTGAAGCTTTCTTT.

The chain combines TRBV24-1 with TRBJ1-5; 10 bases are shared with TRBD1. The V gene end was trimmed by 3 bases and the J gene end by 6 bases; junction bases not matched to a gene: 13. CDR3 size: 18 residues. Germline CDR1 and CDR2: KGHDR and SFDVKD. The CDR3 sequence: CATSDQDRGPPGSQPQHF. The DNA of the CDR3 is TGTGCCACCAGTGATCAAGACAGGGGGCCCCCTGGGAGTCAGCCCCAGCATTTT.

This clonotype showed up many times. This rearrangement joins TRBV3-1 to TRBJ2-5; tentatively, D is TRBD2 (5 bases). Germline CDR1 is LGHDT and CDR2 is YNNKEL (reference sequence). This CDR3 is 12 amino acids long. Trimming removed 0 bases at V and 7 bases at J, with 6 bases between. CDR3 region: CASSQEDSTQYF. CDR3 in DNA: TGTGCCAGCAGCCAAGAGGACTCGACCCAGTACTTC.